These 24 T cell receptor beta chains share one sample of origin, sequenced in a study of glioma-infiltrating T cells after dendritic cell vaccination. Time point defined: after dendritic cell vaccination, including at tumor progression/relapse. Assay: immunoSEQ multiplex PCR; the TCRdb copy retains only in-frame clones and omits some. The repertoire holds approximately 50,000 clones, with around 89% as singletons. The material was blood, obtained after dendritic cell vaccination. These receptors were collected from a human donor with glioblastoma.

The CDR3 nucleotides read TGTGCCAGCAGCTTAAGGGACAGGGGGACCGGGGAGCTGTTTTTT. Its protein product is CASSLRDRGTGELFF. The chain has TRBV7-8 and TRBJ2-2; 11 bases align to TRBD1. V was pared by 2 bases and J by 5 bases, with 1 base of the junction left unmatched. This CDR3 has 15 residues. The germline V gene encodes CDR1 SGHVS and CDR2 FQNEAQ. The full variable domain, its missing parts supplied by reference TRBV7-8 and TRBJ2-2, is GAGVSQSPRYKVAKRGQDVALRCDPISGHVSLFWYQQALGQGPEFLTYFQNEAQLDKSGLPSDRFFAERPEGSVSTLKIQRTQQEDSAVYLCASSLRDRGTGELFFGEGSRLTVL.

V gene TRBV30 combines with J gene TRBJ1-5; D is uncertain. V was cut by 2 bases and J by 3 bases, with 14 bases left in between. Germline loops: CDR1 GTSNPN, CDR2 SVGIG (reference sequence). This CDR3 has 15 amino acids. In nucleotides, the CDR3 is TGTGCCTGGAGTCGGGGAGAGGGTGTCAATCAGCCCCAGCATTTT. Encoded protein: CAWSRGEGVNQPQHF. The full variable domain, its missing parts supplied by reference TRBV30 and TRBJ1-5, is SQTIHQWPATLVQPVGSPLSLECTVEGTSNPNLYWYRQAAGRGLQLLFYSVGIGQISSEVPQNLSASRPQDRQFILSSKKLLLSDSGFYLCAWSRGEGVNQPQHFGDGTRLSIL.

The chain employs TRBV7-3 and TRBJ2-1; 8 bases are a match to TRBD2. The CDR3 totals 16 residues. The germline V gene encodes CDR1 SGHTA and CDR2 FQGTGA. V shed 1 base and J 5 bases; nucleotides not matched to a gene: 7. The CDR3 DNA follows: TGTGCCAGCAGCTTAAAGGCGGGGGGAAGGCACAATGAGCAGTTCTTC. Translated: CASSLKAGGRHNEQFF.

The chain links TRBV5-6 to TRBJ1-2; the match to TRBD1 covers 8 bases. Germline CDR1 is SGHDT and CDR2 is YYEEEE. This CDR3 spans 16 amino acids. The junction had 9 bases not matched to a gene; V was cut back by 3 bases and J by 2 bases. CDR3 DNA: TGTGCCAGCAGCTCGCGGACAGGGAGAGGCAACTATGGCTACACCTTC. This gives the protein CASSSRTGRGNYGYTF.

The V call is TRBV5-6, the J call TRBJ1-2, with TRBD1 identical over 9 bases. Germline V gives CDR1 SGHDT, CDR2 YYEEEE. This CDR3 comprises 16 residues. The trim removed 1 base at V and 8 bases at J, leaving 12 bases unmatched. The CDR3 nucleotides read TGTGCCAGCAGCTTGTCACCCGGGACAGGGTTAGGAGGCTACACCTTC. This encodes CASSLSPGTGLGGYTF.

V and J are TRBV2 and TRBJ1-1; TRBD1 agrees at 7 bases. The junction had 8 bases not matched to a gene; V was cut back by 2 bases and J by 5 bases. This CDR3 spans 15 amino acids. Per the germline V gene, CDR1 is SNHLY and CDR2 is FYNNEI. CDR3 region: CASSESRGLGTEAFF. The CDR3 nucleotides are TGTGCCAGCAGTGAATCTAGGGGGCTTGGGACTGAAGCTTTCTTT.

Turning to this clone: This sample also contains other DNA sequences that code for the same CDR3. J is TRBJ2-3 and V is TRBV4-1; D is ambiguous. The CDR3 is made up of 14 amino acids. Trimming shortened V by 6 bases and J by 6 bases, and 16 bases separated the two germline ends. Germline assignment: CDR1 MGHRA and CDR2 YSYEKL. Here the CDR3 reads CASSLYTGSDTQYF. The CDR3 DNA follows: TGCGCCAGCAGTCTCTATACCGGGTCTGATACGCAGTATTTT.

This sequence joins TRBV11-2 and TRBJ2-5; tentatively, D is TRBD1 (6 bases). Trimming left V 3 bases short and J 3 bases short, with 11 bases between. The CDR3 contains 14 residues. Germline values: CDR1 SGHAT, CDR2 FQNNGV. CDR3 protein: CASSFSGQKETQYF. As DNA, the CDR3 is TGTGCCAGCAGCTTTTCCGGACAGAAAGAGACCCAGTACTTC.

This clone was detected only a few times. The chain carries TRBV12-5 and TRBJ1-1, with D unclear. V lost 1 base, J lost 2 bases, and 5 bases lay in between. The CDR3 has 13 amino acids. Germline loops: CDR1 LGHNT, CDR2 FRNRAP. The CDR3 nucleotides are TGTGCTAGTGGTTTGGAATCAAACACTGAAGCTTTCTTT. Translated: CASGLESNTEAFF. The complete variable domain, with remaining parts taken from reference TRBV12-5 and TRBJ1-1, reads DARVTQTPRHKVTEMGQEVTMRCQPILGHNTVFWYRQTMMQGLELLAYFRNRAPLDDSGMPKDRFSAEMPDATLATLKIQPSEPRDSAVYFCASGLESNTEAFFGQGTRLTVV.

The V gene is TRBV15, the J gene TRBJ2-5; TRBD2 agrees at 10 bases. The germline V gene encodes CDR1 LNHNV and CDR2 YYDKDF (reference sequence). The CDR3 totals 16 residues. V lost 5 bases and J lost 2; bases outside the gene matches: 8. DNA for the CDR3: TGTGCCACCAGCTCGCGGACTAGCGGAACACAAGAGACCCAGTACTTC. Amino acids: CATSSRTSGTQETQYF.

CDR3 in DNA: TGTGCCACCAGCAGAGAGGGGGGCTCCGGGACTAGCGGTATTGGGGAGTTCTTC. It is translated as CATSREGGSGTSGIGEFF. This sequence joins TRBV15 and TRBJ2-1, with 11 bases aligning to TRBD2. CDR3 size: 18 residues. Germline lookup yields CDR1 LNHNV and CDR2 YYDKDF (reference sequence). V lost 0 bases, J lost 14 bases, and 18 bases stayed unmatched.

The chain links TRBV19 to TRBJ2-2, with 7 positions matching TRBD1. The CDR3 spans 15 residues. Trimming at V came to 4 bases and at J to 7 bases, leaving 9 bases not matched to a gene. CDR1 is LNHDA, CDR2 SQIVND, per germline (reference sequence). The CDR3, as DNA: TGTGCCAGTAGTAAAAGACAGGGATCGAGCGGGGAGCTGTTTTTT. Translating gives CASSKRQGSSGELFF.

The chain couples TRBV6-6 to TRBJ2-3; D may be TRBD1 (5 bases). CDR3 length equals 14 residues. V was shortened by 2 bases and J by 1 base, with 7 bases between the two germline ends. Germline loops: CDR1 MNHNY, CDR2 SVGAGI (reference sequence). The CDR3 loop reads CASSYPTGTDTQYF. The CDR3 region has the DNA TGTGCCAGCAGTTACCCGACAGGCACAGATACGCAGTATTTT.

This rearrangement joins TRBV13 to TRBJ2-2; D is possibly TRBD1 (5 bases). CDR1 and CDR2 (germline): PRHDT, FYEKMQ (reference sequence). The CDR3 totals 15 residues. V shed 2 bases and J shed 5 bases, with 12 bases lying between them. CDR3 residues: CASSLLDSQTGELFF. The CDR3 DNA is TGTGCCAGCAGCTTACTCGACAGCCAGACCGGGGAGCTGTTTTTT. The full variable domain, with the rest looked up from reference TRBV13 and TRBJ2-2, is AAGVIQSPRHLIKEKRETATLKCYPIPRHDTVYWYQQGPGQDPQFLISFYEKMQSDKGSIPDRFSAQQFSDYHSELNMSSLELGDSALYFCASSLLDSQTGELFFGEGSRLTVL.

This rearrangement joins TRBV9 to TRBJ2-1, with D uncertain. CDR3 length: 12 amino acids. Trimming shortened V by 2 bases and J by 9 bases, and 9 bases separated the two germline ends. CDR1 and CDR2 from the germline V gene are SGDLS and YYNGEE. The chain's CDR3 is CASSVSGVEQFF. CDR3 DNA: TGTGCCAGCAGCGTTAGTGGAGTTGAGCAGTTCTTC.

V is TRBV5-1 and J is TRBJ2-1; 9 nucleotides align to TRBD2. Unmatched junction bases numbered 16, after V lost 0 bases and J lost 6 bases. Germline values: CDR1 SGHRS, CDR2 YFSETQ. CDR3 length: 19 residues. The CDR3 region has the DNA TGCGCCAGCAGCTTGGCCCCCCTAGCGGGATCCGGCCAAGCCAATGAGCAGTTCTTC. Its translation is CASSLAPLAGSGQANEQFF.

As DNA, the CDR3 is TGCGCCAGCAGCCCCCGGACTAGCGGGACCTACGAGCAGTACTTC. Protein: CASSPRTSGTYEQYF. This chain joins TRBV5-1 and TRBJ2-7; 12 nucleotides match TRBD2. Unmatched junction bases numbered 4, after V lost 4 bases and J lost 2 bases. CDR1 is SGHRS and CDR2 is YFSETQ in the germline V gene. CDR3 size: 15 residues. Looking up the rest from reference TRBV5-1 and TRBJ2-7 gives the full variable domain: KAGVTQTPRYLIKTRGQQVTLSCSPISGHRSVSWYQQTPGQGLQFLFEYFSETQRNKGNFPGRFSGRQFSNSRSEMNVSTLELGDSALYLCASSPRTSGTYEQYFGPGTRLTVT.

This chain connects TRBV19 to TRBJ1-6; 9 bases are a match to TRBD1. Germline-derived CDR1 and CDR2 are LNHDA and SQIVND (reference sequence). The CDR3 runs to 12 residues. V shed 5 bases and J 14 bases; nucleotides not matched to a gene: 4. CDR3 region: CASSGTGKTLHF. The CDR3 DNA sequence: TGTGCCAGTAGTGGGACAGGGAAAACCCTCCACTTT.

This clone was found a few times. This sequence joins TRBV10-3 and TRBJ2-2; 8 positions agree with TRBD1. V dropped 9 bases and J dropped 7; count of bases not matched to a gene: 7. Looked up from germline, CDR1 is ENHRY and CDR2 is SYGVKD. The CDR3 extends over 13 amino acids. CDR3 protein: CAIKGQEGGELFF. The CDR3 DNA reads as TGTGCCATAAAGGGACAGGAGGGCGGGGAGCTGTTTTTT.

The gene calls are TRBV13 and TRBJ2-7; 9 nucleotides align to TRBD1. The ends lost 6 bases at V and 5 bases at J; junction bases unmatched: 11. Germline V gene sequence: CDR1 PRHDT, CDR2 FYEKMQ (reference sequence). This CDR3 region has 15 residues. Here the CDR3 DNA reads TGTGCCAGCAGTCGTAGAGGACAGGGGAGGCACGAGCAGTACTTC. Its translation: CASSRRGQGRHEQYF.

This chain links TRBV18 with TRBJ2-1, with 12 nucleotides matching TRBD2. The trim removed 0 bases at V and 0 bases at J, leaving 12 bases unmatched. CDR1 is KGHSH and CDR2 is LQKENI in the germline V gene. This CDR3 region has 21 residues. The CDR3 protein is CASSPPLTTSGRTGSYNEQFF. The CDR3 nucleotides read TGTGCCAGCTCACCACCGCTAACGACTAGCGGGAGAACGGGCTCCTACAATGAGCAGTTCTTC.

The chain carries TRBV7-3 and TRBJ2-1, with 10 positions matching TRBD2. The CDR3 runs 16 residues. CDR1 and CDR2 from the germline V gene are SGHTA and FQGTGA. After removal of 5 bases from V and 7 bases from J, the junction contained 11 bases not matched to a gene. CDR3 nucleotides: TGTGCCAGCAGCAGGCTCAGAGCGGGAGGGGGGAATGAGCAGTTCTTC. Its protein product is CASSRLRAGGGNEQFF.

This chain connects TRBV18 to TRBJ2-7, with 8 bases that match TRBD1. Losses at the gene ends were 3 bases for V and 7 bases for J; bases not matched to a gene: 14. Per germline, CDR1 KGHSH and CDR2 LQKENI. The CDR3 spans 16 residues. CDR3 coding DNA: TGTGCCAGCTCACCGGGCAGGGGGCTATACGTTTGGGAGCAGTACTTC. This translates into CASSPGRGLYVWEQYF.

The CDR3 DNA reads as TGTGCCAGCAGCTTAGCGTCGGGGAATCAGCCCCAGCATTTT. This codes for CASSLASGNQPQHF. This chain links TRBV7-2 with TRBJ1-5; no clear D gene. Germline CDR1 is SGHTA and CDR2 is FQGNSA. This CDR3 is 14 amino acids long. V lost 0 bases and J lost 4, with 7 bases in between.